This T cell receptor beta chain was identified during a study of metastatic and nonmetastatic thyroid tumors. In the study overall: From malignant and benign thyroid patients, repertoires in blood and in tumor or nodule tissue were compared.

Study results and caveats: When malignant thyroid tumors were compared with benign nodules, TCR beta diversity was reportedly significantly higher in the malignant tumors. This held in both blood and tumor samples.

Authors' data handling: Built for papillary thyroid cancer, a distant-metastasis classifier drew on CDR3 differences across clinicopathological groups. MiXCR was used by TCRdb to re-call the PCR reads. In this record, the V and J calls reflect TCRdb's handling and not the investigators' own analysis. This repertoire shows fewer than 40,000 clones, roughly 30% found once; its top ten account for approximately 31%. No patient had received any treatment before thyroid surgery. Germline CDR1 DFQATT, CDR2 SNEGSKA (reference sequence). The CDR3 sequence is 16 residues long. The V and J ends lost 3 bases and 1 base, in that order; junction bases with no gene match: 12. This clone is judged medium-sized. The antigen is undetermined.

This TCR was recovered from a female donor with papillary thyroid cancer or a benign thyroid nodule (not recorded which). Some clones in this sample may be carry-over from other donors' samples. This chain joins TRBV20-1 and TRBJ2-7, with TRBD2 matching over 7 bases. Specimen: blood. CDR3 loop: CSASLAGEVGSYEQYF. In DNA form, the CDR3 reads TGCAGTGCTAGTCTCGCGGGAGAAGTTGGTTCCTACGAGCAGTACTTC.